Below are 32 T cell receptor beta chains sequenced from a single sample in a study of blood T cell repertoires in COVID-19. This table comes from immunoSEQ multiplex PCR, and its TCRdb copy is limited to in-frame clones, with some not included. The table includes around 270,000 clones, roughly 86% detected once. The sample consisted of peripheral blood. These receptors were obtained from a middle-aged man who had recovered from COVID-19.

For this clone: One end of the junction does not line up with germline, which may come from a read error. The J gene is TRBJ2-3, the V gene TRBV29-1; 9 bases agree with TRBD2. The CDR3 is made up of 16 amino acids. Germline-derived CDR1 and CDR2 are SQVTM and ANQGSEA. CDR3 sequence: CSVEDVASGTWDTQYF. The CDR3 nucleotides read TGCAGCGTGGAAGATGTGGCTAGCGGGACCTGGGATACGCAGTATTTT.

CDR3 DNA sequence: TGTGCCAGCAGCCAAGATCCACTAGCGTCCAAAGAGACCCAGTACTTC. As protein: CASSQDPLASKETQYF. The chain uses TRBV3-1 (or the pseudogene TRBV3-2) and TRBJ2-5; 7 nucleotides align to TRBD2. V lost 0 bases, J lost 3 bases, and 7 bases stayed unmatched. Germline V CDR1 and CDR2: LGHDT, YNNKEL (reference sequence). The CDR3 covers 16 residues.

This chain links TRBV19 with TRBJ2-7; 7 positions agree with TRBD1. The CDR3 totals 15 residues. Per the germline V gene, CDR1 is LNHDA and CDR2 is SQIVND (reference sequence). Unmatched junction bases numbered 7, after V lost 5 bases and J lost 0 bases. In nucleotides, the CDR3 is TGTGCCAGTAGTTCTCGACAGGGCCTCTCCTACGAGCAGTACTTC. It translates to CASSSRQGLSYEQYF.

This chain uses TRBV3-1 (or the pseudogene TRBV3-2) with TRBJ2-3, with 7 bases that match TRBD1. J gave up 2 bases and V 6 bases, and 14 bases lay outside the gene matches. The CDR3 has 17 amino acids. Germline CDR1 LGHDT, CDR2 YNNKEL (reference sequence). The CDR3 reads CASSQPRIRGHTDTQYF. The CDR3 nucleotides read TGTGCCAGCAGTCAACCACGAATTAGGGGGCACACAGATACGCAGTATTTT.

The chain has TRBV5-4 and TRBJ2-5, with 11 bases lining up with TRBD2. The V segment lost 4 bases and the J segment 1 base; nucleotides outside the gene matches: 6. The CDR3 is 16 residues long. CDR1 and CDR2 (germline): SGHNT, YYREEE (reference sequence). The CDR3: CASSEGLAALQETQYF. CDR3 nucleotide sequence: TGTGCCAGCAGCGAGGGACTAGCGGCTCTCCAAGAGACCCAGTACTTC.

This chain joins TRBV9 and TRBJ1-6, with D uncertain. The CDR3 spans 16 residues. CDR1 is SGDLS and CDR2 is YYNGEE in the germline V gene. The germline V and J ends were trimmed by 4 bases and 0 bases, with 11 bases remaining between them. The CDR3, as DNA: TGTGCCAGCAGCCTGGACTGGAGCTCCTATAATTCACCCCTCCACTTT. Translating it yields CASSLDWSSYNSPLHF.

The CDR3 spells CASRDGNAGTQYF. Written as DNA, the CDR3 is TGTGCCAGCAGAGACGGGAATGCAGGCACGCAGTATTTT. This chain joins TRBV2 and TRBJ2-3; D is perhaps TRBD2 (5 bases). Germline CDR1 SNHLY, CDR2 FYNNEI. This CDR3 has 13 amino acids. V was shortened by 6 bases and J by 9 bases, with 16 bases between the two germline ends.

J is TRBJ2-7 and V is TRBV7-2; D possibly corresponds to TRBD2 (5 bases). This CDR3 is 14 amino acids long. Germline V lookup: CDR1 SGHTA, CDR2 FQGNSA. V lost 1 base and J lost 7, with 14 bases in between. The CDR3 is CASSLEPAREEQYF. DNA for the CDR3: TGTGCCAGCAGCTTAGAGCCGGCCCGGGAAGAGCAGTACTTC.

A note on this clone: Sequence at one end of the junction differs from germline and may be a read error. The chain carries TRBV19 and TRBJ1-1, with TRBD1 matching over 7 bases. CDR3 length equals 13 residues. CDR1 is LNHDA and CDR2 is SQIVND in the germline V gene (reference sequence). The CDR3 spells CASRIDRDTEAFF. For the CDR3, the DNA is TGTGCCAGTAGGATAGACAGGGATACTGAAGCTTTCTTT. The full variable domain, with the rest looked up from reference TRBV19 and TRBJ1-1, is DGGITQSPKYLFRKEGQNVTLSCEQNLNHDAMYWYRQDPGQGLRLIYYSQIVNDFQKGDIAEGYSVSREKKESFPLTVTSAQKNPTAFYLCASRIDRDTEAFFGQGTRLTVV.

This clone has just one count. This chain links TRBV9 with TRBJ2-3; TRBD1 agrees at 7 bases. Germline assignment: CDR1 SGDLS and CDR2 YYNGEE. V shed 3 bases and J 6 bases; nucleotides not matched to a gene: 13. This CDR3 has 16 residues. CDR3 DNA sequence: TGTGCCAGCAGCGGCCCCGGGACAGCGAGCAAGGATACGCAGTATTTT. Residues: CASSGPGTASKDTQYF.

J is TRBJ1-3 and V is TRBV5-6; perhaps TRBD1 as D (6 bases). The CDR3 covers 15 residues. Between the trimmed V and J ends, which lost 5 bases and 0 bases, there was a span of 12 bases. Looked up from germline, CDR1 is SGHDT and CDR2 is YYEEEE. CDR3 loop: CASREQGGSGNTIYF. As DNA, the CDR3 is TGTGCCAGCAGAGAACAAGGGGGCTCTGGAAACACCATATATTTT.

This chain links TRBV7-3 with TRBJ2-3; D is perhaps TRBD2 (6 bases). V was shortened by 3 bases and J by 9 bases, with 13 bases between the two germline ends. CDR1 SGHTA and CDR2 FQGTGA come from the germline V gene. The CDR3 covers 13 residues. CDR3 coding DNA: TGTGCCAGCAGCTTTACCGGGAGCGAGACGCAGTATTTT. Translating it yields CASSFTGSETQYF.

This chain joins TRBV6-5 and TRBJ2-1; a weak D match, TRBD1 (6 bases). Germline V gives CDR1 MNHEY, CDR2 SVGAGI. V lost 2 bases and J lost 9, with 14 bases in between. The CDR3 contains 14 residues. The CDR3 bases are TGTGCCAGCAGTTACACTCGAAGGGGGACTGAGCAGTTCTTC. Residues: CASSYTRRGTEQFF.

Only one count was recorded for this clone. V is TRBV27 and J is TRBJ1-6, with D uncertain. The V end was cut by 2 bases, the J end by 5 bases, with 4 bases between. Germline lookup yields CDR1 MNHEY and CDR2 SMNVEV (reference sequence). The CDR3 covers 13 residues. CDR3 sequence (DNA): TGTGCCAGCAGTTTAGGCCATAATTCACCCCTCCACTTT. Protein product: CASSLGHNSPLHF.

This rearrangement joins TRBV10-2 to TRBJ2-3, with 12 bases identical to TRBD2. The CDR3 loop spans 18 amino acids. Germline V gene lookup returns CDR1 WSHSY and CDR2 SAAADI. V lost 6 bases, J lost 1 base, and 11 bases stayed unmatched. In DNA, the CDR3 is TGCGCCAGCAGCGAATCTAGCGGGGGGGCCGGGGGCACAGATACGCAGTATTTT. It specifies CASSESSGGAGGTDTQYF.

The J gene is TRBJ2-5, the V gene TRBV20-1; no definite D call. Germline assignment: CDR1 DFQATT and CDR2 SNEGSKA (reference sequence). V was shortened by 3 bases and J by 5 bases, with 13 bases between the two germline ends. The CDR3 is 13 amino acids. The chain's CDR3 is CSASSGKRETQYF. Written as DNA, the CDR3 is TGCAGTGCTAGTTCCGGAAAGAGGGAGACCCAGTACTTC.

The chain recombines TRBV10-3 with TRBJ1-2, with D maybe TRBD1 (6 bases). Looked up from germline, CDR1 is ENHRY and CDR2 is SYGVKD. Trimming stripped 4 bases from V and 2 bases from J, with 11 bases between. This CDR3 comprises 14 residues. The CDR3 DNA follows: TGTGCCATCAGTGGAAACACAGGGAACTATGGCTACACCTTC. Its translation is CAISGNTGNYGYTF.

This clone was picked up a small number of times. This rearrangement joins TRBV5-1 to TRBJ2-1; TRBD2 agrees at 12 bases. This CDR3 has 14 residues. With 4 bases clipped from V and 10 bases from J, the junction kept 6 bases outside the gene matches. The V gene's germline CDR1 is SGHRS and CDR2 YFSETQ. In DNA, the CDR3 is TGCGCCAGCAGCGAAACTAGCGGGGGGCCCGAGCAGTTCTTC. Protein: CASSETSGGPEQFF.

V and J are TRBV5-1 and TRBJ2-1, with 8 positions matching TRBD2. This CDR3 is 15 amino acids long. V dropped 3 bases and J dropped 4; count of bases not matched to a gene: 6. Per germline, CDR1 SGHRS and CDR2 YFSETQ. CDR3 region: CASSSSGSSYNEQFF. CDR3 DNA: TGCGCCAGCAGCTCGAGCGGGAGTTCGTACAATGAGCAGTTCTTC.

The rearrangement uses TRBV7-9 and TRBJ2-7; 7 bases map to TRBD1. CDR3 length: 15 amino acids. V lost 4 bases and J lost 3; bases outside the gene matches: 9. CDR1 and CDR2 (germline): SEHNR, FQNEAQ (reference sequence). CDR3 residues: CASSSRQGNIYEQYF. As DNA, the CDR3 is TGTGCCAGCAGCTCGCGACAGGGTAATATCTACGAGCAGTACTTC.

This clone was observed a handful of times. The chain is built from TRBV11-2 and TRBJ1-2, with D possibly being TRBD1 (5 bases). V gave up 5 bases and J gave up 8 bases, with 18 bases separating them. Looked up from germline, CDR1 is SGHAT and CDR2 is FQNNGV. The CDR3 runs to 14 residues. The CDR3 reads CASSPHGRGGGYTF. The DNA for the CDR3 is TGTGCCAGCAGCCCCCACGGTAGGGGCGGCGGCTACACCTTC.

This chain connects TRBV5-4 to TRBJ2-3; TRBD2 agrees at 13 bases. This CDR3 comprises 17 residues. V shed 4 bases, J shed 4 bases, and the junction held 9 bases outside the gene matches. The germline gives CDR1 SGHNT, CDR2 YYREEE (reference sequence). CDR3 nucleotide sequence: TGTGCCAGCAGCAAATCCTGGACTAGCGGGAGTCCAGATACGCAGTATTTT. Translated: CASSKSWTSGSPDTQYF.

This rearrangement joins TRBV6-6 to TRBJ2-1, with 15 bases lining up with TRBD2. This CDR3 spans 18 amino acids. Germline loops: CDR1 MNHNY, CDR2 SVGAGI (reference sequence). V shed 5 bases and J 7 bases; nucleotides not matched to a gene: 12. In DNA, the CDR3 is TGTGCCAGCAGTCAAAGGACTAGCGGGAGGGTTCGTAGAAATGAGCAGTTCTTC. This sequence encodes CASSQRTSGRVRRNEQFF.

The chain uses TRBV4-1 and TRBJ1-6; D gene uncertain. The CDR3 consists of 14 residues. The germline V gene encodes CDR1 MGHRA and CDR2 YSYEKL. V was clipped by 6 bases and J by 6 bases, with 12 bases between them. The CDR3 is CASRHERGNSPLHF. CDR3 in DNA: TGCGCCAGCAGGCATGAACGGGGTAATTCACCCCTCCACTTT.

This chain links TRBV5-4 with TRBJ2-3, with D hard to call. V was cut by 0 bases and J by 5 bases, with 10 bases left in between. The CDR3 runs to 14 residues. Germline V lookup: CDR1 SGHNT, CDR2 YYREEE (reference sequence). CDR3 sequence reads: CASSLEAGQDTQYF. In nucleotides, the CDR3 is TGTGCCAGCAGCTTGGAGGCAGGTCAAGATACGCAGTATTTT.

This clone was seen more than once but under ten times. The chain carries TRBV9 and TRBJ1-4, with 7 bases matching TRBD1. CDR3 length: 14 amino acids. J gave up 4 bases and V 4 bases, and 4 bases lay outside the gene matches. CDR1 and CDR2 (germline): SGDLS, YYNGEE. CDR3 sequence (DNA): TGTGCCAGCAGCCGGACAGGCCTTAATGAAAAACTGTTTTTT. It translates to CASSRTGLNEKLFF.

The chain uses TRBV3-1 (or the pseudogene TRBV3-2) and TRBJ2-2; D remains ambiguous. V was cut by 6 bases and J by 0 bases, with 8 bases left in between. The CDR3 spans 14 residues. CDR1 and CDR2 (germline): LGHDT, YNNKEL (reference sequence). CDR3 in DNA: TGTGCCAGCAGGTTGGCGGCGAACACCGGGGAGCTGTTTTTT. As protein: CASRLAANTGELFF.

The V gene is TRBV7-2, the J gene TRBJ1-2, with 9 bases matching TRBD1. The junction had 12 bases not matched to a gene; V was cut back by 5 bases and J by 5 bases. Germline-derived CDR1 and CDR2 are SGHTA and FQGNSA. The CDR3 is 16 amino acids. DNA of the CDR3: TGTGCCAGCAGCCCCCGTGACTGGGACAGGGAATATGGCTACACCTTC. Translated: CASSPRDWDREYGYTF.

This chain uses TRBV3-1 (or the pseudogene TRBV3-2) with TRBJ2-3; 8 bases align to TRBD2. The CDR3 is 17 residues long. The V gene's germline CDR1 is LGHDT and CDR2 YNNKEL (reference sequence). J lost 8 bases, V lost 0 bases, and 13 bases had no gene match. The CDR3 DNA sequence: TGTGCCAGCAGCCAAGATCAGTCGGGGGGGCTATCGGTTACGCAGTATTTT. Its translation: CASSQDQSGGLSVTQYF.

This clone has a single count. The chain joins TRBV5-4 to TRBJ2-1, with 8 nucleotides matching TRBD2. The CDR3 runs 14 residues. Germline CDR1 reads SGHNT; CDR2 reads YYREEE (reference sequence). V lost 9 bases to trimming and J lost 5 bases; unmatched junction nucleotides: 10. The CDR3 protein is CAKSFRGGNNEQFF. The CDR3 nucleotides are TGTGCCAAAAGCTTTCGGGGGGGCAACAATGAGCAGTTCTTC.

This chain joins TRBV11-2 and TRBJ2-7, with 9 nucleotides matching TRBD2. The CDR3 is 16 residues long. In germline, CDR1 is SGHAT, CDR2 FQNNGV. The J segment lost 4 bases and the V segment lost 1 base, leaving 8 bases of the junction unmatched. CDR3 sequence reads: CASSLAGSGSFYEQYF. DNA for the CDR3: TGTGCCAGCAGCTTAGCCGGTAGCGGGAGCTTTTACGAGCAGTACTTC.

This clone is a singleton in its sample. The chain carries TRBV9 and TRBJ2-7, with 9 bases that match TRBD2. Germline CDR1 and CDR2: SGDLS and YYNGEE. The CDR3 loop spans 17 amino acids. V was clipped by 0 bases and J by 2 bases; unmatched bases: 9. The CDR3 sequence: CASSVAWREGATYEQYF. CDR3 sequence (DNA): TGTGCCAGCAGCGTAGCTTGGCGGGAGGGCGCCACCTACGAGCAGTACTTC. The full variable domain, completed using reference TRBV9 and TRBJ2-7, is DSGVTQTPKHLITATGQRVTLRCSPRSGDLSVYWYQQSLDQGLQFLIQYYNGEERAKGNILERFSAQQFPDLHSELNLSSLELGDSALYFCASSVAWREGATYEQYFGPGTRLTVT.